The rows below give T cell receptor beta chains drawn from one sample of a study of breast tumors, draining lymph nodes, adjacent tissues. TCRdb called the multiplex PCR reads again in MiXCR, with one record for every CDR3 protein. The data contain about 89,000 distinct CDR3 sequences, roughly 28% of them singletons. The sample was axillary lymph node tissue. The receptors shown here come from a female donor with breast cancer. Some clones in this sample may be carry-over from other donors' samples. Each CDR3 is given with its conserved first and last residue. D genes are given only for firm matches. Rows may omit the clone size; those that give it use once, few, many or a size class.

v_gene	d_gene	j_gene	abundance	CDR3aa	CDR3nt
TRBV7-2	TRBD2	TRBJ2-5	NA	CASSHGSGGAVQETQYF	TGTGCCAGCAGCCATGGGAGCGGGGGGGCGGTCCAAGAGACCCAGTACTTC
TRBV7-2	TRBD2	TRBJ2-1	many	CASSRDYVSNEQFF	TGTGCCAGCAGCCGGGACTACGTCTCCAATGAGCAGTTCTTC
TRBV5-1	NA	TRBJ1-1	many	CASSDGGRSEAFF	TGCGCCAGCAGCGACGGAGGACGTTCTGAAGCTTTCTTT
TRBV6-2/TRBV6-3	TRBD2	TRBJ2-7	many	CASSNSGRASYEQYF	TGTGCCAGCAGCAATAGCGGGAGGGCGTCCTACGAGCAGTACTTC
TRBV12-3/TRBV12-4	TRBD1	TRBJ1-1	NA	CASSLDRENTEASF	TGTGCCAGCAGTTTGGACAGGGAGAACACTGAAGCTTCCTTT
TRBV7-3	NA	TRBJ2-2	many	CASSAGPNTGELFF	TGTGCCAGCAGCGCGGGCCCGAACACCGGGGAGCTGTTTTTT
TRBV9	TRBD2	TRBJ2-1	many	CASSPGGGASYNEQFF	TGTGCCAGCAGCCCAGGCGGGGGAGCCTCCTACAATGAGCAGTTCTTC
TRBV5-1	NA	TRBJ1-3	many	CASSLEGPGTIYF	TGCGCCAGCAGCTTGGAAGGCCCGGGCACCATATATTTT
TRBV12-3/TRBV12-4	NA	TRBJ2-1	many	CASSLAGSRGEQFF	TGTGCCAGCAGTTTGGCGGGGTCAAGGGGTGAGCAGTTCTTC
TRBV19	NA	TRBJ2-1	many	CASSLRGRDEQFF	TGTGCCAGTAGTCTCCGGGGTAGGGATGAGCAGTTCTTC
TRBV20-1	TRBD2	TRBJ2-5	many	CSARRLAGNQETQYF	TGCAGTGCTCGAAGGCTAGCGGGAAACCAAGAGACCCAGTACTTC
TRBV15	NA	TRBJ1-2	NA	CATSRSSSFYTF	TGTGCCACCAGCAGATCATCCAGTTTTTACACCTTC
TRBV4-3	TRBD1	TRBJ1-1	NA	CASSPDRGNTEAFF	TGCGCCAGCAGTCCTGACAGGGGGAACACTGAAGCTTTCTTT
TRBV30	NA	TRBJ2-5	many	CAWNFYGAGMETQYF	TGTGCCTGGAATTTTTATGGGGCAGGGATGGAGACCCAGTACTTC
TRBV24-1	TRBD1	TRBJ1-5	NA	CATHLGQGGNQPQHF	TGTGCCACCCACCTGGGACAGGGTGGCAATCAGCCCCAGCATTTT
TRBV20-1	TRBD1	TRBJ2-1	many	CSAGAGQGGGEQFF	TGCAGTGCGGGGGCGGGACAGGGGGGGGGTGAGCAGTTCTTC
TRBV6-2/TRBV6-3	NA	TRBJ1-2	NA	CANSYFRGLVDGYAF	TGTGCCAACAGTTACTTCCGGGGGCTCGTTGATGGCTACGCCTTC
TRBV5-6	NA	TRBJ1-6	many	CASSPNTGSSPLHF	TGTGCCAGCAGCCCGAACACAGGGTCTTCACCCCTCCACTTT
TRBV18	NA	TRBJ2-3	NA	CASSPPPPTTDTQYF	TGTGCCAGCTCACCACCTCCCCCGACCACAGATACGCAGTATTTT
TRBV9	NA	TRBJ1-5	NA	CASSVAVAQETQHF	TGTGCCAGCAGCGTAGCTGTTGCACAAGAGACCCAGCATTTT
TRBV4-1	NA	TRBJ1-4	once	CASSRNRVNEKLFF	TGCGCCAGCAGCCGGAACAGGGTTAATGAAAAACTGTTTTTT
TRBV6-2/TRBV6-3	TRBD1	TRBJ2-7	many	CASRAGTGRYEQYF	TGTGCCAGCAGAGCCGGGACAGGGCGCTACGAGCAGTACTTC
TRBV7-2	TRBD2	TRBJ2-5	many	CASSFREGQETQYF	TGTGCCAGCAGCTTTCGGGAGGGTCAAGAGACCCAGTACTTC
TRBV5-1	TRBD1	TRBJ1-5	many	CASSVQGDGNQPQHF	TGCGCCAGCAGCGTACAGGGGGACGGCAATCAGCCCCAGCATTTT
TRBV5-5	NA	TRBJ2-3	many	CASSLGWGDTQYF	TGTGCCAGCAGCTTGGGTTGGGGGGATACGCAGTATTTT
TRBV7-2	TRBD2	TRBJ2-7	many	CASSSDGASGSYEQYF	TGTGCCAGCAGCTCTGACGGGGCTAGCGGGAGTTACGAGCAGTACTTC
TRBV11-2	TRBD2	TRBJ2-3	many	CASTSGSGSHTQYF	TGTGCCAGCACCTCTGGTAGCGGGAGCCATACGCAGTATTTT
TRBV28	TRBD2	TRBJ2-3	many	CASSLSGSWPGSTDTQYF	TGTGCCAGCAGTCTTAGCGGGAGTTGGCCGGGGAGCACAGATACGCAGTATTTT
TRBV27	NA	TRBJ1-2	few	CASRVGRGYGYAF	TGTGCCAGCAGGGTGGGCCGAGGGTATGGCTACGCCTTC
TRBV19	NA	TRBJ2-3	many	CASKRERHTDTQYF	TGTGCCAGTAAACGGGAGAGACACACAGATACGCAGTATTTT
TRBV6-6	NA	TRBJ1-5	NA	CASRRDEVSGGLRAVLRAGHQHF	NA
TRBV29-1	NA	TRBJ1-1	many	CSVGGPGVNTEAFF	TGCAGCGTTGGTGGTCCAGGGGTGAACACTGAAGCTTTCTTT
TRBV12-3/TRBV12-4	NA	TRBJ2-1	many	CASSFVGLRYEQFF	TGTGCCAGCAGTTTCGTCGGGCTACGGTATGAGCAGTTCTTC
TRBV18	NA	TRBJ2-2	many	CASSPRTGELFF	TGTGCCAGCTCACCGCGAACAGGGGAGCTGTTTTTT
TRBV2	NA	TRBJ2-2	many	CASSARATELFF	TGTGCCAGCAGTGCCAGGGCTACGGAGCTGTTTTTT
TRBV30	TRBD1	TRBJ1-5	many	CAWDREGQPQHF	TGTGCCTGGGACAGGGAAGGTCAGCCCCAGCATTTT
TRBV5-1	NA	TRBJ2-1	NA	CASGRTRNEQFF	TGCGCCAGCGGGAGGACGAGAAATGAGCAGTTCTTC
TRBV6-2/TRBV6-3	NA	TRBJ1-1	NA	CASSERDNLNTEAFF	TGTGCCAGCAGTGAACGGGACAACCTGAACACTGAAGCTTTCTTT
TRBV20-1	NA	TRBJ1-5	many	CSVSRGSNQPQHF	TGCAGTGTCAGTCGGGGAAGCAATCAGCCCCAGCATTTT
TRBV12-3/TRBV12-4	NA	TRBJ1-2	once	CASSFGRDYGYTF	TGTGCCAGCAGTTTTGGACGGGATTATGGCTACACCTTC
TRBV6-1	NA	TRBJ1-5	NA	CASSTDNQPQHF	TGTGCCAGCAGTACTGACAATCAGCCCCAGCATTTT
TRBV7-2	TRBD1	TRBJ1-4	NA	CASSSRDRGGTNEKLFF	TGTGCCAGCAGCTCCAGGGACAGGGGCGGAACCAATGAAAAACTGTTTTTT
TRBV20-1	NA	TRBJ1-6	many	CSARESGNSPLHF	TGCAGTGCTAGAGAATCGGGTAATTCACCCCTCCACTTT
TRBV6-2/TRBV6-3	NA	TRBJ1-3	many	CASSYSTAGNTIYF	TGTGCCAGCAGTTACTCGACAGCCGGAAACACCATATATTTT
TRBV7-8	NA	TRBJ2-7	many	CASSPDQTYEQYF	TGTGCCAGCAGCCCCGACCAAACCTACGAGCAGTACTTC
TRBV20-1	NA	TRBJ2-1	many	CSASEQDLVRNEQFF	TGCAGTGCTAGCGAACAGGATTTGGTACGGAATGAGCAGTTCTTC
TRBV20-1	NA	TRBJ2-1	NA	CSARAKGREQFF	TGCAGTGCTAGGGCGAAGGGTCGTGAGCAGTTCTTC
TRBV2	TRBD2	TRBJ2-1	NA	CASNGLAGENEQFF	TGTGCCAGCAATGGACTAGCGGGAGAAAATGAGCAGTTCTTC
TRBV20-1	TRBD2	TRBJ2-7	many	CSASALAGGTYEQYF	TGCAGTGCTAGCGCACTAGCGGGAGGTACCTACGAGCAGTACTTC
TRBV20-1	NA	TRBJ1-5	many	CSASQTDNQPQHF	TGCAGTGCTAGTCAGACGGACAATCAGCCCCAGCATTTT
TRBV6-5	TRBD2	TRBJ2-7	many	CASREGLAVSYEQYF	TGTGCCAGCAGGGAGGGACTAGCGGTCTCCTACGAGCAGTACTTC